This T cell receptor (beta chain) was captured in a study of blood T cell repertoires in COVID-19. As for the study in general: Samples taken during acute and convalescent COVID-19 were collected in the United States, Italy and Spain. T cells, B-cell-depleted T cells, or PBMCs provided the cDNA or gDNA that served as material.

Germline assignment: CDR1 SGHVS and CDR2 FNYEAQ. V was cut by 1 base and J by 2 bases, with 11 bases left in between. CDR3 size: 15 residues. How the authors handled the data: Amplification of reference gene primers provided the estimated nucleated cell counts. The repertoire was sequenced with immunoSEQ multiplex PCR; TCRdb's copy has only in-frame clones and lacks some. The V and J calls and clone size are taken from that table; D and trimming were inferred from the DNA. This sample yields 110,000 or so clones, of which 65% to 85% are seen a single time; under 2% belongs to the top ten. The sequence was obtained from a man aged 45-60 years with acute or convalescent COVID-19. This chain connects TRBV7-6 to TRBJ1-2; no definite D call. Input material: peripheral blood. Here the CDR3 reads CASSLGGQSNYGYTF. CDR3 coding DNA: TGTGCCAGCAGCTTAGGAGGGCAGAGCAACTATGGCTACACCTTC. Drawing the rest from reference TRBV7-6 and TRBJ1-2, the complete variable domain is GAGVSQSPRYKVTKRGQDVALRCDPISGHVSLYWYRQALGQGPEFLTYFNYEAQQDKSGLPNDRFSAERPEGSISTLTIQRTEQRDSAMYRCASSLGGQSNYGYTFGSGTRLTVV.